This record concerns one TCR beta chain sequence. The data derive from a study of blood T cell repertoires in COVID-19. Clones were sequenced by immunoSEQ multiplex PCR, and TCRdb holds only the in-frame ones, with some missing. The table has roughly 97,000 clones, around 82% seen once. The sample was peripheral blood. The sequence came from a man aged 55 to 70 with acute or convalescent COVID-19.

CDR3 coding DNA: TGTGCCAGCATCGACACTTCTCACGCAGATACGCAGTATTTT. Translating gives CASIDTSHADTQYF. The chain has TRBV28 and TRBJ2-3; D gene uncertain. The germline CDR1 and CDR2 sequences are MDHEN and SYDVKM. Trimming shortened V by 7 bases and J by 4 bases, and 15 bases separated the two germline ends. The CDR3 runs to 14 residues.